The 13 T cell receptor beta chains given below trace back to one sample, sequenced in a study of CD8 T cells in ankylosing spondylitis. TCRdb re-called the 5' RACE reads through MiXCR, storing one row per CDR3 protein. Of under 250,000 distinct CDR3 sequences listed, 8% to 11% were seen once; the top ten hold 2.6%. Input material: blood, either unsorted or a sorted T cell fraction (not recorded which). The source of these receptors is a male donor with ankylosing spondylitis or in good health (not recorded which).

The table lists this clonotype with many counts. The chain couples TRBV7-8 to TRBJ1-1, with D uncertain. The CDR3 runs 16 residues. CDR1 is SGHVS and CDR2 is FQNEAQ in the germline V gene. V was cut by 0 bases and J by 1 base, with 12 bases left in between. CDR3 amino acids: CASSLASGEPNTEAFF. DNA for the CDR3: TGTGCCAGCAGCTTAGCGTCTGGGGAGCCGAACACTGAAGCTTTCTTT.

This clonotype appeared many times. The genes are TRBV20-1 and TRBJ1-5, with D perhaps TRBD1 (5 bases). Deletions cut 2 bases from V and 1 base from J, with 18 bases between. Germline values: CDR1 DFQATT, CDR2 SNEGSKA (reference sequence). The CDR3 runs 17 residues. CDR3 protein: CSARRRSLEGSNQPQHF. As DNA, the CDR3 is TGCAGTGCTAGACGGCGGTCGCTTGAGGGGAGCAATCAGCCCCAGCATTTT.

The table lists this clonotype with many counts. V gene TRBV12-3 or TRBV12-4 combines with J gene TRBJ1-2; tentatively, D is TRBD1 (6 bases). The CDR3 is 14 amino acids. With 5 bases removed from V and 2 bases from J, the gap between germline ends came to 12 bases. CDR3 sequence: CASSEQGRNYGYTF. DNA of the CDR3: TGTGCCAGCAGTGAACAGGGTAGGAACTATGGCTACACCTTC.

This clonotype showed up many times. This rearrangement joins TRBV10-3 to TRBJ2-2; D remains unclear. Germline V gene sequence: CDR1 ENHRY, CDR2 SYGVKD. The CDR3 contains 15 residues. The V gene lost 4 bases and the J gene lost 5 bases, with 14 bases spanning the gap. The chain's CDR3 is CAISVQSSRTGELFF. CDR3 bases: TGTGCCATCAGTGTCCAGTCCTCTCGGACCGGGGAGCTGTTTTTT.

This chain uses TRBV7-2 with TRBJ1-4; D possibly corresponds to TRBD1 (5 bases). The CDR3 runs 14 residues. Germline V gene data show CDR1 as SGHTA and CDR2 as FQGNSA. V lost 4 bases and J lost 8, with 14 bases in between. In DNA form, the CDR3 reads TGTGCCAGCAGCTCAAACCGGGGGGGGGAAAAACTGTTTTTT. The encoded protein is CASSSNRGGEKLFF.

This clonotype was recorded at least ten times. The chain has TRBV7-2 and TRBJ2-3; no clear D gene. The CDR3 is 13 amino acids. V gave up 5 bases and J gave up 8 bases, with 14 bases separating them. The V gene's germline CDR1 is SGHTA and CDR2 FQGNSA. The CDR3 region has the DNA TGTGCCAGCAGCCCGAGCGTGGAAGCTACGCAGTATTTT. Encoded protein: CASSPSVEATQYF.

This clonotype has ten or more counts. This chain uses TRBV18 with TRBJ2-1, with D possibly called TRBD1 or TRBD2 (5 bases each). CDR3 length equals 16 residues. The V gene's germline CDR1 is KGHSH and CDR2 LQKENI. Trimming shortened V by 3 bases and J by 0 bases, and 12 bases separated the two germline ends. The CDR3 loop reads CASSPTKGSSYNEQFF. In nucleotides, the CDR3 is TGTGCCAGCTCACCCACGAAGGGGAGCTCCTACAATGAGCAGTTCTTC.

Many counts were recorded for this clonotype. The rearrangement uses TRBV5-1 and TRBJ2-1; 9 bases fit TRBD1. Germline-derived CDR1 and CDR2 are SGHRS and YFSETQ. The V segment lost 0 bases and the J segment 7 bases; nucleotides outside the gene matches: 2. The CDR3 is made up of 14 amino acids. The CDR3 bases are TGCGCCAGCAGCTTGGGGACAGGGGTGAATGAGCAGTTCTTC. This codes for CASSLGTGVNEQFF.

This clonotype has at least ten counts. J is TRBJ1-2 and V is TRBV7-2, with D possibly TRBD1 on 5 matching bases. The CDR3 sequence is 13 residues long. Germline V gene lookup returns CDR1 SGHTA and CDR2 FQGNSA. Trimming stripped 5 bases from V and 4 bases from J, with 11 bases between. DNA for the CDR3: TGTGCCAGCAGCCCGGGACGGAGCTATGGCTACACCTTC. This encodes CASSPGRSYGYTF.

This clonotype was seen at least ten times. The V gene is TRBV4-1, the J gene TRBJ2-1; perhaps TRBD1 as D (6 bases). Germline V gene lookup returns CDR1 MGHRA and CDR2 YSYEKL. V lost 3 bases to trimming and J lost 4 bases, with 16 bases between them. The CDR3 runs to 16 residues. DNA for the CDR3: TGCGCCAGCAGCCAGCCCGGACAGAGGCCTTACAATGAGCAGTTCTTC. It translates to CASSQPGQRPYNEQFF.

This clonotype was observed a handful of times. The rearrangement links TRBV4-1 to TRBJ1-6; no definite D call. There are 18 residues in the CDR3. In germline, CDR1 is MGHRA, CDR2 YSYEKL. With 0 bases removed from V and 0 bases from J, the gap between germline ends came to 12 bases. Written as DNA, the CDR3 is TGCGCCAGCAGCCAAGAAGATCAGAAGAGCTCCTATAATTCACCCCTCCACTTT. This translates into CASSQEDQKSSYNSPLHF.

As for this clonotype: A junction boundary mismatches the germline segment, possibly from a read error. The chain recombines TRBV29-1 with TRBJ2-7, with D uncertain. Germline V gene sequence: CDR1 SQVTM, CDR2 ANQGSEA. There are 9 residues in the CDR3. CDR3 in amino acids: CSGTYEQCF. As DNA, the CDR3 is TGCAGCGGAACCTACGAGCAGTGCTTC.

This clonotype was recorded many times. J is TRBJ1-5 and V is TRBV2; D possibly corresponds to TRBD1 (5 bases). Germline CDR1 and CDR2: SNHLY and FYNNEI. This CDR3 is 15 amino acids long. Trimming removed 1 base at V and 7 bases at J, with 14 bases between. CDR3 nucleotides: TGTGCCAGCAGTGAAGGACGGGGCGCGAGGCAGCCCCAGCATTTT. Translating it yields CASSEGRGARQPQHF.